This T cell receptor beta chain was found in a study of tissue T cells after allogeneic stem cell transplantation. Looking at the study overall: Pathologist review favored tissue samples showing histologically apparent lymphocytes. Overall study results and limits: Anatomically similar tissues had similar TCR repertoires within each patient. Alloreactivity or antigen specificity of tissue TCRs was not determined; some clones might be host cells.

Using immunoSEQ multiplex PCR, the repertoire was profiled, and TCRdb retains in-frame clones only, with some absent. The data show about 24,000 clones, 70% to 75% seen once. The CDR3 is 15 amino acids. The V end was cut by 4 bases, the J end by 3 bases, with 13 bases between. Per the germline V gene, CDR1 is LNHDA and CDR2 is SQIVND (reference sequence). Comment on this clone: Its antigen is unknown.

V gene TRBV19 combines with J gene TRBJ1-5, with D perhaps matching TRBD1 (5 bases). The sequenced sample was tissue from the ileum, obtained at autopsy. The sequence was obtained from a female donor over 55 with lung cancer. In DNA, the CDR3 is TGTGCCAGTAGTAGAGCAGGGTCCAACAATCAGCCCCAGCATTTT. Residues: CASSRAGSNNQPQHF.